The present TCR beta chain was sequenced within a study of control samples from healthy donors and cancer patients. Using immunoSEQ multiplex PCR, the repertoire was profiled, and TCRdb retains in-frame clones only, with some absent. Of 150,000 to 200,000 clones listed, about 94% were seen once; the top ten hold about 9.3%. Sequences were obtained from blood. This TCR was sampled from a woman between 40 and 50 years old in good health.

The CDR3 here is CASSLWPNGYTF. The CDR3 nucleotides read TGTGCCAGCAGTTTGTGGCCTAATGGCTACACCTTC. The chain joins TRBV12-3 or TRBV12-4 to TRBJ1-2; D gene uncertain. The CDR3 covers 12 residues. The V gene lost 3 bases and the J gene lost 6 bases, with 8 bases spanning the gap.